At least ten counts were recorded for the clone carrying this TCR beta chain. Its specificity is unknown. The source of the sample is a study of molecular identifiers for immune sequencing clone quantification. The sorting of naive CD8 T cells used the CD8+CD4-CCR7+CD45RA+ phenotype. Study-wide results and limits: Clonotypes topping 20 RNA copies carried over 97% of effector molecules but under 1% of naive ones. Sizes of clones that are highly expanded could be underestimated (if identical TCR molecules share a barcode).

The CDR3 runs 16 residues. Germline-derived CDR1 and CDR2 are LGHDT and YNNKEL (reference sequence). V trimming: 2 bases; J trimming: 4 bases; junction bases outside the gene matches: 6. Listed TCR primers, together with previously described methods, were used for the bulk TCR libraries. TCRdb re-called the PCR reads through MiXCR, storing one row per CDR3 protein. The profile covers 550,000 to 750,000 distinct CDR3 sequences, with just under 20% appearing a single time and roughly 0.9% taken by the ten largest. Sequenced material: naive CD8+ T cells from blood, with Jurkat cell RNA spiked in. Subset given: FACS-sorted CD8+CD4-CCR7+CD45RA+ naive T cells. This rearrangement joins TRBV3-1 to TRBJ2-3; 10 positions agree with TRBD2. The clonotype originates from a human donor in good health. Some libraries in this study had Jurkat cell RNA spiked in. CDR3 nucleotides: TGTGCCAGCAGCCAACTAGCGGGGGTCCCTCCAGATACGCAGTATTTT. Amino acids: CASSQLAGVPPDTQYF.